A selection of T cell receptor beta chains follows, all from one sample in a study of blood T cell repertoires in COVID-19. Clones were sequenced by immunoSEQ multiplex PCR, and TCRdb holds only the in-frame ones, with some missing. Here the sample spans roughly 150,000 clones, 82% being singletons. The sequenced material came from peripheral blood. The source is a woman at least 80 years old with acute or convalescent COVID-19. CDR3s include the opening cysteine and the closing phenylalanine or tryptophan. The D gene is left open where the match is weak. Some rows mark clone size as missing; the rest say once, few, many or name a class of expanded clone.

d_call	v_call	j_call	clone_size	cdr3_nt	cdr3_aa
NA	TRBV6-2/TRBV6-3	TRBJ2-1	NA	TGTGCCAGCAGTTACTCGGGGCCGGACCGGTTCTTC	CASSYSGPDRFF
NA	TRBV7-2	TRBJ1-5	few	TGTGCCAGCAGCTTGGGGGCTGATCAGCCCCAGCATTTT	CASSLGADQPQHF
TRBD1	TRBV28	TRBJ2-7	NA	TGTGCCAGCAGGCAACCCGGGACAGGGGTGTCTAGCTCCTACGAGCAGTACTTC	CASRQPGTGVSSSYEQYF
NA	TRBV5-6	TRBJ1-5	NA	TGTGCCAGCAGCTTGGGTCTCGGGAGTCAGCCCCAGCATTTT	CASSLGLGSQPQHF
TRBD1	TRBV24-1	TRBJ2-5	once	TGTGCCACCAGTGACCCCGGACAGGGTTCAGAGACCCAGTACTTC	CATSDPGQGSETQYF
TRBD2	TRBV6-6	TRBJ2-7	NA	TGTGCCAGCAGTTCAAGCGGGAGACCAGACGAGCAGTACTTC	CASSSSGRPDEQYF
TRBD2	TRBV15	TRBJ2-7	NA	TGTGCCACCAGCAGAGCGGGACTAGCGGGAGGCTACGAGCAGTACTTC	CATSRAGLAGGYEQYF
TRBD2	TRBV11-2	TRBJ2-3	NA	TGTGCCAGCAGGACATGGGGTAGCGGGGGGGCATATGGTACAGATACGCAGTATTTT	CASRTWGSGGAYGTDTQYF
NA	TRBV6-5	TRBJ1-6	NA	TGTGCCTCGGGGGGATTCCCCTCCTATAATTCACCCCTCCACTTT	CASGGFPSYNSPLHF
NA	TRBV20-1	TRBJ1-4	NA	TGCAGTGCTAGTGTCCCAGGGGAAAAACTGTTTTTT	CSASVPGEKLFF
NA	TRBV5-1	TRBJ2-5	NA	TGCGCCAGCAGCCAGGCGGGAGAGACCCAGTACTTC	CASSQAGETQYF
NA	TRBV2	TRBJ1-6	NA	TGTGCCAGCAGTCTCAGGGTTTTAGGCGCGTCACCCCTCCACTTT	CASSLRVLGASPLHF
NA	TRBV28	TRBJ1-1	NA	TGTGCCAGCAGTTTACTTCGGGGGATGAACACTGAAGCTTTCTTT	CASSLLRGMNTEAFF
NA	TRBV6-5	TRBJ2-5	NA	TGTGCCAGCAATCGGGAGTACCAAGAGACCCAGTACTTC	CASNREYQETQYF
NA	TRBV2	TRBJ2-7	NA	TGTGCCAGCGCCAGGGGCGCTGGCTCCTACGAGCAGTACTTC	CASARGAGSYEQYF
TRBD1	TRBV5-4	TRBJ1-2	NA	TGTGCCAGCAGCTCCTGGACAGGGGGCTATGGCTACACCTTC	CASSSWTGGYGYTF
TRBD1	TRBV7-3	TRBJ1-6	NA	TGTGCCAGCAGCTTAAGTCCAGGGGGTAATTCACCCCTCCACTTT	CASSLSPGGNSPLHF
NA	TRBV18	TRBJ1-4	once	TGTGCCAGCTCACCGACACACGCAACTAATGAAAAACTGTTTTTT	CASSPTHATNEKLFF
TRBD1	TRBV9	TRBJ1-2	NA	TGTGCCAGCAGCGTAGACTTCGCAGGGACAGGGTCCCCAATTCACTTC	CASSVDFAGTGSPIHF
NA	TRBV5-1	TRBJ1-3	NA	TGCGCCAGCAGCCTGGCAGGGGTTAATCGTGGAAACACCATATATTTT	CASSLAGVNRGNTIYF
TRBD2	TRBV28	TRBJ2-7	NA	TGTGCCAGCAGTTCCAGAAGATGGGTAGGACTAGCGTCGGGGAGAAAAGACGAGCAGTACTTC	CASSSRRWVGLASGRKDEQYF
TRBD1	TRBV6-5	TRBJ1-5	NA	TGTGCCAGCAAGGGGGCAGGGGGCAATCAGCCCCAGCATTTT	CASKGAGGNQPQHF
NA	TRBV11-2	TRBJ2-5	once	TGTGCCAGCAGCTTTCAGGAGACCCAGTACTTC	CASSFQETQYF
NA	TRBV27	TRBJ1-4	NA	TGTGCCAGCAGTTACAGGGCAAATGAAAAACTGTTTTTT	CASSYRANEKLFF
NA	TRBV27	TRBJ1-5	NA	TGTGCCAGCAGTAGGGTCGGGGGAAATCAGCCCCAGCATTTT	CASSRVGGNQPQHF
NA	TRBV3-1/TRBV3-2	TRBJ2-3	NA	TGTGCCAGCAGCCAAGGGGTGGCGGGGAGAACAGATACGCAGTATTTT	CASSQGVAGRTDTQYF
TRBD1	TRBV25-1	TRBJ2-1	NA	TGTGCCAGCAGCAGGGGGCTTTACAATGAGCAGTTCTTC	CASSRGLYNEQFF
TRBD1	TRBV25-1	TRBJ2-7	NA	TGTGCCAGCACACCCCAGCGTACCGGGACAGCCTACTACGAGCAGTACTTC	CASTPQRTGTAYYEQYF